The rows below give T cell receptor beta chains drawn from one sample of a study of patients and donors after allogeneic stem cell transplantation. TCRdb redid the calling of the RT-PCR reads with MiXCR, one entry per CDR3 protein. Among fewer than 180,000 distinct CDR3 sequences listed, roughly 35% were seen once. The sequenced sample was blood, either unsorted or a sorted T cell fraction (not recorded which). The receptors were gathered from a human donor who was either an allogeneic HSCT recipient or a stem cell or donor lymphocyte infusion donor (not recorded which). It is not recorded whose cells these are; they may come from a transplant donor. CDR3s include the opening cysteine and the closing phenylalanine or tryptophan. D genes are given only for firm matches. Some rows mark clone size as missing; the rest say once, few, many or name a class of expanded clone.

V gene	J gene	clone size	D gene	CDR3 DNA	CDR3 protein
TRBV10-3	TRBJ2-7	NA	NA	TGTGCCATCAGTGAGAGCGGGACAGCCTCCTACGAGCAGTACTTC	CAISESGTASYEQYF
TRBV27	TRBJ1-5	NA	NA	TGTGCCAGCAGTTCAGGCGAGTATAGCAATCAGCCCCAGCATTTT	CASSSGEYSNQPQHF
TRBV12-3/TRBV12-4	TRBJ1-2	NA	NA	TGTGCCAGCAGACCACAACCCTACACCTTC	CASRPQPYTF
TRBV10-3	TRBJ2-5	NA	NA	TGTGCCATCAGTGAGGAAGGCTACCCTCAAGAGACCCAGTACTTC	CAISEEGYPQETQYF
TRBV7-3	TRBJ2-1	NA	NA	TGTGCCAGCAGTAACGGACCTGACGGGCGGTTCTTC	CASSNGPDGRFF
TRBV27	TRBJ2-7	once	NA	TGTGCCAGCAGCTCTGACAGACCCTACGAGCAGTACTTC	CASSSDRPYEQYF
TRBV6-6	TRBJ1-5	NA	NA	TGTGCCAGCAGTCTCGAACTAGGGCCCCAGCATTTT	CASSLELGPQHF
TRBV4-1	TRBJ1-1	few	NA	TGCGCCAGCAGCACTTGGATCGCGAACACTGAAGCTTTCTTT	CASSTWIANTEAFF
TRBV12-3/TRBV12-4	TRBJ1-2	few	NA	TGTGCCAGCAGCCTGGGACCCCCGTTCCACTATGGCTACACCTTC	CASSLGPPFHYGYTF
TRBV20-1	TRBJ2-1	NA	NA	TGCAGTGTGGGCCCCAGGGGCAATGAGCAGTTCTTC	CSVGPRGNEQFF
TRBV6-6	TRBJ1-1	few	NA	TGTGCCAGCAGTCCGGGGGCAGCCACTGAAGCTTTCTTT	CASSPGAATEAFF
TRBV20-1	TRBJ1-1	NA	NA	TGCAGTGCTAGAGCCCTAGGAGCGGTGAACACTGAAGCTTTCTTT	CSARALGAVNTEAFF
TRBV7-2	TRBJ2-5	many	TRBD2	TGTGCCAGCAGCTTGACTAGCGGGGTGGGAGAGACCCAGTACTTC	CASSLTSGVGETQYF
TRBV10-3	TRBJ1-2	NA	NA	TGTGCCATCAGTGAGTCGGGGACCTATGGCTACACCTTC	CAISESGTYGYTF
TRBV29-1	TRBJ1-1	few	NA	TGCAGCGCTCCTGGGGGACTCACTGAAGCTTTCTTT	CSAPGGLTEAFF
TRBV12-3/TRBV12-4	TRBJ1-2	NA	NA	TGTGCCAGCAGTCTCCCAACGGGGGTGAACTATGGCTACACCTTC	CASSLPTGVNYGYTF
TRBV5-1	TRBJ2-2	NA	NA	TGCGCCAGCAGCTTGGAACGTCCGAACACCGGGGAGCTGTTTTTT	CASSLERPNTGELFF
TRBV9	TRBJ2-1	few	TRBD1	TGTGCCAGCAGCGCTCCGGGACAGGGTATTGCCTGGAATGAGCAGTTCTTC	CASSAPGQGIAWNEQFF
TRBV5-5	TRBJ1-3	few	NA	TGTGCCAGCAGCTTGACGGTCGATCGGAACACCATATATTTT	CASSLTVDRNTIYF
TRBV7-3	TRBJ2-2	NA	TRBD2	TGTGCCAGCAGCTTACCCGGGGGACTAGGGGCCGGGGAGCTGTTTTTT	CASSLPGGLGAGELFF
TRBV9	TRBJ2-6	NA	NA	TGTGCCAGCAGCGTAAGACAGACCTCTGGGGCCAACGTCCTGACTTTC	CASSVRQTSGANVLTF
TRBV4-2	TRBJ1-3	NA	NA	TGTGCCAGCAGCCAAGATCCGATGTCCCCCGGAAACACCATATATTTT	CASSQDPMSPGNTIYF
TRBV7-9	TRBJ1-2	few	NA	TGTGCCAGCAGCTTTCTCGACGGAGAGAACTATGGCTACACCTTC	CASSFLDGENYGYTF
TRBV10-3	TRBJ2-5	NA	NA	TGTGCCATCAGTGATGGTCCTCAAGAGACCCAGTACTTC	CAISDGPQETQYF
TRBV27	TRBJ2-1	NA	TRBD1	TGTGCCAGCAGTCCCTTCCAGGGGGCCGACAATGAGCAGTTCTTC	CASSPFQGADNEQFF
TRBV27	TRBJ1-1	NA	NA	TGTGCCAGCAGCCCCCGCGAGTGGTCCACTGAAGCTTTCTTT	CASSPREWSTEAFF
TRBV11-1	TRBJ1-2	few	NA	TGTGCCAGCAGCTACGGACCAATTCCCTTTAACTATGGCTACACCTTC	CASSYGPIPFNYGYTF
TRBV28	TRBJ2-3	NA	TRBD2	TGTGCCAGCAGAGCACTCCTAGCGGCAGATACGCAGTATTTT	CASRALLAADTQYF
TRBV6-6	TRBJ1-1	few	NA	TGTGCCAGCAGTTACTCGCCCCGGGCGGGGGACACTGAAGCTTTCTTT	CASSYSPRAGDTEAFF
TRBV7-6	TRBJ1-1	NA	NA	TGTGCCAGCAGCGCGGCGAGGGAAGGGGACACTGAAGCTTTCTTT	CASSAAREGDTEAFF
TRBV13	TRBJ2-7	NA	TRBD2	TGTGCCAGCAGCCGAGCGGGGGTTTATGGTTACGAGCAGTACTTC	CASSRAGVYGYEQYF
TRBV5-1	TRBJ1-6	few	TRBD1	TGCGCCAGCAGCCCCCGGGACAGGGGGAATTCACCCCTCCACTTT	CASSPRDRGNSPLHF
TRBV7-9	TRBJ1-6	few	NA	TGTGCCAGCAGCCTTCGAAGCTCCTATAATTCACCCCTCCACTTT	CASSLRSSYNSPLHF
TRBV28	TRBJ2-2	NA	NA	TGTGCCAGCAGTCCCACGGGGGCGACCACCGGGGAGCTGTTTTTT	CASSPTGATTGELFF
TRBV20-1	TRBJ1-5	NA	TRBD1	TGCAGTGCTAGAGTCCCCCGGGACAGTAGCAATCAGCCCCAGCATTTT	CSARVPRDSSNQPQHF
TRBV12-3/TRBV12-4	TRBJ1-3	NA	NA	TGTGCCAGCAGTTTAGCCCCAGGCGGAAACACCATATATTTT	CASSLAPGGNTIYF
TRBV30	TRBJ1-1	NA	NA	TGTGCCTGGGGACAGATCTTCCCTGAAGCTTTCTTT	CAWGQIFPEAFF